This TCR beta chain was found in a study of cytomegalovirus exposure and HLA in healthy donors. Study details: Around 200 million T cells yielded more than 95 million unique TCR beta sequences, as an earlier analysis found. Among the 398 genotyped donors, 70% to 85% were placed in the Caucasian-associated ancestry cluster.

A note on this clone: The antigen is unknown.

General observations from the study: In a later analysis, TCR beta V- and J-gene trimming showed a link to a missense DCLRE1C variant.

From germline, CDR1 is SGHKS and CDR2 YYEKEE (reference sequence). The CDR3 runs 13 residues. V dropped 4 bases and J dropped 6 bases, with 11 bases sitting between them. Use of 60 Vbeta and 13 Jbeta primers characterized the PCR. Sequencing used immunoSEQ multiplex PCR; TCRdb keeps in-frame clones, though not all of them. The table records around 280,000 clones, 70% to 90% of them present only once. This TCR derives from a woman younger than 35 in good health and CMV-seronegative. Sequences were obtained from PBMCs. The rearrangement uses TRBV5-5 and TRBJ1-5, with D hard to call. The CDR3 reads CASSQAVSQPQHF. The CDR3 DNA sequence: TGTGCCAGCAGCCAAGCCGTGAGTCAGCCCCAGCATTTT.